The sequence of this TCR beta chain was determined in a study of blood T cell repertoires in COVID-19. About the study: Acute and convalescent COVID-19 specimens originated in the United States, Italy and Spain. From T cells, B-cell-depleted T cells, or PBMCs came the material, which was cDNA or gDNA.

Original data processing: Estimation of nucleated cell counts relied on the amplification of reference gene primers. The assay was immunoSEQ multiplex PCR, and TCRdb's table has in-frame clones only and misses some. That table supplies the V and J calls and clone size; D and trimming were determined from the DNA. The sample carries under 250,000 clones, roughly 86% recorded once. Trimming pared 4 bases from V and 1 base from J, leaving 10 bases between. The CDR3 is made up of 14 amino acids. Germline V gene sequence: CDR1 SGHTA, CDR2 FQGNSA. The chain links TRBV7-2 to TRBJ1-1; D uncertain. The origin of this receptor is a young woman with acute COVID-19. Sequencing was performed on PBMCs or T cells enriched from blood (not recorded which). The CDR3 spells CASSSEPGNTEAFF. For the CDR3, the DNA is TGTGCCAGCAGCTCCGAGCCCGGGAACACTGAAGCTTTCTTT.